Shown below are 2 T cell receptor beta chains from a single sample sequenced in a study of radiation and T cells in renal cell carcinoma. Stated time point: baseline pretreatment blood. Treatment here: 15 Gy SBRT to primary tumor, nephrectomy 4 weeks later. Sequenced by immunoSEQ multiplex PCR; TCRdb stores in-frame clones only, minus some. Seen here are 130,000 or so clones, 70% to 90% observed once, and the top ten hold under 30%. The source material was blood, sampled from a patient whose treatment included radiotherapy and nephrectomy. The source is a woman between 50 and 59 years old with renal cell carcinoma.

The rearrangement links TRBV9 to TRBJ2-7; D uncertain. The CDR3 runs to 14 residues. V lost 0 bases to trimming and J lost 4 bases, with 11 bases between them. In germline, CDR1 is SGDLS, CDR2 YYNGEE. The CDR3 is CASSVAQEGYEQYF. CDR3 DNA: TGTGCCAGCAGCGTAGCTCAGGAAGGTTACGAGCAGTACTTC.

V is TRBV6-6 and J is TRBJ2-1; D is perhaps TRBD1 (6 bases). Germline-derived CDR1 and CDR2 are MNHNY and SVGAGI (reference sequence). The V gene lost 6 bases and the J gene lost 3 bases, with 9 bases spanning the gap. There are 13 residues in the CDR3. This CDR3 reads CASRRTDYNEQFF. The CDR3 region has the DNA TGTGCCAGCAGGAGGACAGACTACAATGAGCAGTTCTTC.